This entry lists 2 T cell receptor beta chains sequenced from one sample in a study of type 1 regulatory T cells. Their antigens remain unidentified. MiXCR, run by TCRdb on the reads, gives a single entry per CDR3 protein. The table includes fewer than 70,000 distinct CDR3 sequences, about 69% detected once. Material: cultured T cells, either the whole culture or a sorted T cell fraction (not recorded which). Subset here: Tr1-enriched cell product generated in vitro against host alloantigens. The receptors were gathered from a human donor in good health.

This clonotype was seen only a few times. The chain carries TRBV18 and TRBJ2-1; 7 nucleotides match TRBD2. Germline V gene sequence: CDR1 KGHSH, CDR2 LQKENI. The V gene end was trimmed by 2 bases and the J gene end by 9 bases; junction bases not matched to a gene: 4. The CDR3 runs to 13 residues. Here the CDR3 reads CASSPESGGEQFF. The CDR3 coding sequence is TGTGCCAGCTCACCAGAGTCGGGGGGTGAGCAGTTCTTC.

The chain uses TRBV6-2 or TRBV6-3 and TRBJ2-3, with TRBD2 matching 8 bases. The junction had 9 bases not matched to a gene; V was cut back by 5 bases and J by 5 bases. Germline V gene data show CDR1 as MNHEY and CDR2 as SVGEGT. This CDR3 has 15 residues. CDR3 nucleotides: TGTGCCAGCAGTCCCGGGGCCCTAGCGGGAGATACGCAGTATTTT. It is translated as CASSPGALAGDTQYF.